Shown below are 20 T cell receptor beta chains from a single sample sequenced in a study of T cells in localized non-small cell lung cancer. TCRdb keeps only in-frame clones here, not all; method: immunoSEQ multiplex PCR. The sample holds about 25,000 clones; roughly 90% are singletons and the top ten take roughly 14%. The source was peripheral blood, collected before any cancer treatment. Every receptor here comes from a female donor over 55 with stage I lung adenocarcinoma.

V gene TRBV28 combines with J gene TRBJ1-2, with D perhaps TRBD1 (6 bases). Looked up from germline, CDR1 is MDHEN and CDR2 is SYDVKM. Trimming shortened V by 5 bases and J by 1 base, and 11 bases separated the two germline ends. The CDR3 covers 14 residues. The CDR3 DNA sequence: TGTGCCAGCAGTCTCCTACAGGGTAACTATGGCTACACCTTC. This codes for CASSLLQGNYGYTF.

The chain's CDR3 is CASSEGWTLNYGYTF. CDR3 nucleotide sequence: TGTGCCAGCAGTGAAGGGTGGACACTTAACTATGGCTACACCTTC. V usage is TRBV6-1 and J usage is TRBJ1-2; tentatively, D is TRBD1 (5 bases). V was clipped by 1 base and J by 1 base, with 10 bases between them. CDR1 is MNHNS and CDR2 is SASEGT in the germline V gene. This CDR3 spans 15 amino acids.

The chain links TRBV13 to TRBJ1-1; TRBD1 matches at 11 bases. Germline CDR1 and CDR2: PRHDT and FYEKMQ (reference sequence). Unmatched junction bases numbered 10, after V lost 6 bases and J lost 4 bases. The CDR3 has 16 amino acids. The CDR3 loop is CASRRTGGGMGTEAFF. CDR3 coding DNA: TGTGCCAGCAGACGGACAGGGGGCGGGATGGGCACTGAAGCTTTCTTT.

This chain links TRBV7-2 with TRBJ2-1; TRBD2 matches at 8 bases. The CDR3 totals 14 residues. Germline V CDR1 and CDR2: SGHTA, FQGNSA. The ends lost 5 bases at V and 5 bases at J; junction bases unmatched: 5. The CDR3 DNA follows: TGTGCCAGCAGCCCAGGACTAGCCAACAATGAGCAGTTCTTC. Translated: CASSPGLANNEQFF.

The chain carries TRBV7-3 and TRBJ1-1; 9 bases agree with TRBD1. Looked up from germline, CDR1 is SGHTA and CDR2 is FQGTGA. J gave up 4 bases and V 5 bases, and 5 bases lay outside the gene matches. The CDR3 runs to 14 residues. The CDR3 region has the DNA TGTGCCAGCAGCCCCGGGACAGGGATCACTGAAGCTTTCTTT. Translation: CASSPGTGITEAFF.

The V and J genes are TRBV7-6 and TRBJ2-7; the match to TRBD2 covers 9 bases. V lost 5 bases, J lost 3 bases, and 11 bases stayed unmatched. CDR1 and CDR2 from the germline V gene are SGHVS and FNYEAQ. The CDR3 contains 16 residues. Written as DNA, the CDR3 is TGTGCCAGCAGCCTCCAAGCGGGAGGAGAGGGCTACGAGCAGTACTTC. Its translation: CASSLQAGGEGYEQYF.

By share, this clone counts as medium-sized. The V and J genes are TRBV6-5 and TRBJ2-7; D gene uncertain. CDR1 MNHEY and CDR2 SVGAGI come from the germline V gene. V gave up 0 bases and J gave up 2 bases, with 5 bases separating them. This CDR3 contains 13 residues. CDR3 coding DNA: TGTGCCAGCAGTTACTCGCCTACCTACGAGCAGTACTTC. It specifies CASSYSPTYEQYF.

This clone has more than one count but fewer than ten. The genes are TRBV6-5 and TRBJ1-5, with 9 bases lining up with TRBD1. V shed 0 bases and J 6 bases; nucleotides not matched to a gene: 3. The germline CDR1 and CDR2 sequences are MNHEY and SVGAGI. The CDR3 covers 15 residues. As DNA, the CDR3 is TGTGCCAGCAGTTACTCAGGGACAGGGCTTCAGCCCCAGCATTTT. Its translation: CASSYSGTGLQPQHF.

The rearrangement links TRBV12-5 to TRBJ2-7; 10 nucleotides match TRBD1. Germline CDR1 reads LGHNT; CDR2 reads FRNRAP. CDR3 length: 16 amino acids. Germline trimming cut 0 bases from V and 5 bases from J; bases unmatched to any gene: 7. The CDR3 here is CASGLVQGTGAHEQYF. CDR3 DNA sequence: TGTGCTAGTGGTTTGGTACAAGGGACAGGGGCCCACGAGCAGTACTTC.

The chain links TRBV15 to TRBJ2-2; 12 nucleotides agree with TRBD2. V dropped 1 base and J dropped 1; count of bases not matched to a gene: 10. CDR1 and CDR2 from the germline V gene are LNHNV and YYDKDF (reference sequence). The CDR3 runs to 20 residues. The CDR3 coding sequence is TGTGCCACCAGCAGAGGTCTCCTACTAGCGGGGGGCCTGAACACCGGGGAGCTGTTTTTT. It translates to CATSRGLLLAGGLNTGELFF.

The chain combines TRBV7-8 with TRBJ2-1, with TRBD1 matching 10 bases. Germline assignment: CDR1 SGHVS and CDR2 FQNEAQ. This CDR3 has 20 amino acids. V was clipped by 5 bases and J by 9 bases; unmatched bases: 25. CDR3 coding DNA: TGTGCCAGCAGCATAGGACAGGGGGACGATTTCGGTAGGGATTTCCTTGAGCAGTTCTTC. Its protein is CASSIGQGDDFGRDFLEQFF.

This rearrangement joins TRBV11-2 to TRBJ1-2; the D is unclear. The CDR3 has 14 residues. V lost 5 bases and J lost 4, with 14 bases in between. Germline V gene lookup returns CDR1 SGHAT and CDR2 FQNNGV. CDR3 in amino acids: CASSPLTSRYGYTF. The CDR3 DNA follows: TGTGCCAGCAGCCCATTGACAAGTCGCTATGGCTACACCTTC.

The chain joins TRBV27 to TRBJ2-5; D is unresolved. The CDR3 loop spans 12 amino acids. The V end was cut by 5 bases, the J end by 5 bases, with 9 bases between. Per the germline V gene, CDR1 is MNHEY and CDR2 is SMNVEV (reference sequence). As DNA, the CDR3 is TGTGCCAGCAGTCCGGTGGGGGAGACCCAGTACTTC. It specifies CASSPVGETQYF.

CDR3 in DNA: TGTGCCAGCAGCCCGAGACAGGCTGGAAACACCATATATTTT. Translating gives CASSPRQAGNTIYF. This chain links TRBV7-3 with TRBJ1-3, with D maybe TRBD1 (6 bases). V lost 5 bases and J 2 bases, leaving 10 bases between the germline ends. Germline CDR1 SGHTA, CDR2 FQGTGA. CDR3 length: 14 amino acids.

The gene calls are TRBV5-4 and TRBJ2-7; 7 bases are shared with TRBD1. The CDR3 contains 14 residues. The junction had 5 bases not matched to a gene; V was cut back by 5 bases and J by 0 bases. Germline V gives CDR1 SGHNT, CDR2 YYREEE (reference sequence). As DNA, the CDR3 is TGTGCCAGCAGTTTCGGGACAGCCTCCTACGAGCAGTACTTC. Translating gives CASSFGTASYEQYF.

This chain uses TRBV5-1 with TRBJ2-1; 10 nucleotides match TRBD2. CDR3 length: 17 residues. CDR1 is SGHRS, CDR2 YFSETQ, per germline. V shed 0 bases and J 0 bases; nucleotides not matched to a gene: 3. This chain's CDR3 is CASSLEASGSSYNEQFF. The CDR3, as DNA: TGCGCCAGCAGCTTGGAGGCTAGCGGGAGCTCCTACAATGAGCAGTTCTTC.

DNA of the CDR3: TGTGCCAGCAGCCATAACGAGCAAATCTATGGCTACACCTTC. Its translation is CASSHNEQIYGYTF. This chain joins TRBV7-3 and TRBJ1-2; D is unresolved. The germline CDR1 and CDR2 sequences are SGHTA and FQGTGA. With 5 bases removed from V and 4 bases from J, the gap between germline ends came to 14 bases. The CDR3 totals 14 residues. The full variable domain, rest sourced from reference TRBV7-3 and TRBJ1-2, is GAGVSQTPSNKVTEKGKYVELRCDPISGHTALYWYRQSLGQGPEFLIYFQGTGAADDSGLPNDRFFAVRPEGSVSTLKIQRTERGDSAVYLCASSHNEQIYGYTFGSGTRLTVV.

This clone appeared a few times. This rearrangement joins TRBV7-9 to TRBJ1-6; no firm D call. The CDR3 totals 15 residues. V lost 1 base to trimming and J lost 5 bases, with 9 bases between them. The V gene's germline CDR1 is SEHNR and CDR2 FQNEAQ (reference sequence). The CDR3 DNA reads TGTGCCAGCAGCTTAGACGGAGGAGATAATTCACCCCTCCACTTT. This encodes CASSLDGGDNSPLHF.

In DNA, the CDR3 is TGCGCCAGCAGCTCGGGACTAGCGGGGGGTACTCTGTCATGGGAGCAGTTCTTC. Translation: CASSSGLAGGTLSWEQFF. The rearrangement links TRBV4-1 to TRBJ2-1; 15 bases map to TRBD2. The V and J ends lost 5 bases and 10 bases, in that order; junction bases with no gene match: 15. The CDR3 has 18 amino acids. CDR1 and CDR2 from the germline V gene are MGHRA and YSYEKL.

The chain carries TRBV7-9 and TRBJ1-2; the D gene is possibly TRBD1 (5 bases). CDR3 length equals 14 residues. Per the germline V gene, CDR1 is SEHNR and CDR2 is FQNEAQ (reference sequence). The V and J ends lost 3 bases and 7 bases respectively, with 15 bases between them. CDR3 sequence reads: CASSFTTASIGYTF. CDR3 nucleotide sequence: TGTGCCAGCAGCTTTACGACAGCTTCTATTGGCTACACCTTC.